Each of the 2 T cell receptor beta chains below was sequenced from the same sample in a study of T cell responses to AZD1222 COVID-19 vaccine. The repertoire was sequenced with immunoSEQ multiplex PCR; TCRdb's copy has only in-frame clones and lacks some. The sample includes around 100,000 clones, approximately 86% seen only once; the top ten take less than 6%. The specimen comprised peripheral blood, sampled on day 0 of AZD1222 vaccination. The origin of the receptors is an adult in good health.

This chain joins TRBV5-1 and TRBJ2-1; D gene ambiguous. The V end was cut by 0 bases, the J end by 4 bases, with 8 bases between. The CDR3 length is 14 residues. CDR1 SGHRS and CDR2 YFSETQ come from the germline V gene. DNA for the CDR3: TGCGCCAGCAGCTTGGACGTGAGGTACAATGAGCAGTTCTTC. Translated, it gives CASSLDVRYNEQFF.

The CDR3 here is CASSYARGLNYGYTF. In nucleotides, the CDR3 is TGTGCCAGCAGTTACGCCAGGGGGCTGAACTATGGCTACACCTTC. The chain has TRBV6-6 and TRBJ1-2; 8 bases are a match to TRBD1. Trimming took 2 bases from V and 2 from J; bases not matched to a gene: 4. The CDR3 spans 15 residues. The germline V gene has CDR1 MNHNY and CDR2 SVGAGI (reference sequence).